This T cell receptor beta chain is drawn from a study of shared clonotypes between healthy human individuals. Trimming removed 6 bases from V and 0 bases from J; junction bases left unmatched: 8. Germline V gene lookup returns CDR1 SGHNT and CDR2 YYREEE (reference sequence). CDR3 length equals 16 residues. TCRdb's copy holds only in-frame clones and misses some; the assay was immunoSEQ multiplex PCR. The table lists 950,000 to 1,200,000 clones, 70% to 80% of them singletons. Study-level results: Donor clonotype sharing was expected to depend on sequencing depth.

Of note for this clone: The antigen is not known.

This chain joins TRBV5-4 and TRBJ2-2; 7 bases map to TRBD1. This clonotype was sampled from a young man in good health. Some clones in this sample may be carry-over from other donors' samples. The source material was memory CD4+ T cells from PBMCs. Sample subset: CD45RA-negative fraction. CDR3: CASTPLGQSNTGELFF. The CDR3, as DNA: TGTGCCAGCACCCCTCTGGGACAGTCGAACACCGGGGAGCTGTTTTTT.